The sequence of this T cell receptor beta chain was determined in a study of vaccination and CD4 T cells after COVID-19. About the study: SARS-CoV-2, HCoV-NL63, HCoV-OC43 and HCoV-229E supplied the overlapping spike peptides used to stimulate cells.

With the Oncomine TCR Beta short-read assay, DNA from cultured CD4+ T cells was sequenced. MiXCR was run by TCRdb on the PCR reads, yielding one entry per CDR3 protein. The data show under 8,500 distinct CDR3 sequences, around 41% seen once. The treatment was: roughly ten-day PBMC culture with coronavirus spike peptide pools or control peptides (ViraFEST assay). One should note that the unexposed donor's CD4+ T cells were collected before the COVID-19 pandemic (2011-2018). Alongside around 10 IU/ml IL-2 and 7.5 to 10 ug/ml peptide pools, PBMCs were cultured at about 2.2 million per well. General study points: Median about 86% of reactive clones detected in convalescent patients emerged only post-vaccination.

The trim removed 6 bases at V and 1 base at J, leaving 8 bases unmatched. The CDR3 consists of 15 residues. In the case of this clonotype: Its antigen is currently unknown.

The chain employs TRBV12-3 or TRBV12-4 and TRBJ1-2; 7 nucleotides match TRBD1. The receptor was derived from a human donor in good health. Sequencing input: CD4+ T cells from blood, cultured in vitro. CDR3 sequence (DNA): TGTGCCAGCAGACGACAGGGACCCTATAACTATGGCTACACCTTC. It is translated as CASRRQGPYNYGYTF.